This note documents a single T cell receptor (beta chain) sequence. The method was immunoSEQ multiplex PCR; TCRdb's version includes in-frame clones alone and lacks a portion of them. The repertoire holds about 71,000 clones, with 80% to 90% as singletons. These data belong to a study of blood T cell repertoires in COVID-19. CDR3 length: 14 amino acids. V lost 6 bases and J 5 bases, leaving 16 bases between the germline ends. Germline CDR1 is WSHSY and CDR2 is SAAADI. The sequenced sample consisted of peripheral blood. The chain uses TRBV10-2 and TRBJ2-5; D possibly corresponds to TRBD1 (5 bases). The sequence came from a man aged 45-60 years with active COVID-19. The CDR3 DNA sequence: TGCGCCAGCAGGATGACAGCCCTCGGGGAGACCCAGTACTTC. It is translated as CASRMTALGETQYF.